This T cell receptor (beta chain) came from a study of cytomegalovirus exposure and HLA in healthy donors. Study-wide results and limits: Among the sequence variants, a highly shared cluster was likely an artifact of sequencing. Reports credit the classifier with highly specific, highly sensitive diagnosis of cytomegalovirus status.

PCR was performed using 60 Vbeta and 13 Jbeta primers. TCRdb's table, derived via immunoSEQ multiplex PCR, lists solely in-frame clones and lacks some. Here the sample spans around 160,000 clones, roughly 74% being singletons. On this clone: Its antigen is currently unknown.

Donors sampled were nominally healthy, though unrecorded immune exposures were likely. Sequencing was carried out using PBMCs. The sequence came from a male donor in good health and CMV-seronegative.

The CDR3 here is CASSLSTGGQGKLFF. CDR3 sequence (DNA): TGTGCCAGCAGCTTATCTACAGGGGGACAGGGAAAACTGTTTTTT. The rearrangement uses TRBV7-6 and TRBJ1-4; TRBD1 agrees at 9 bases. Germline lookup yields CDR1 SGHVS and CDR2 FNYEAQ. The CDR3 extends over 15 amino acids. Germline trimming cut 2 bases from V and 10 bases from J; bases unmatched to any gene: 8.